A selection of T cell receptor beta chains follows, all from one sample in a study of T cells in tumors after PD-1 blockade. Profiling relied on immunoSEQ multiplex PCR, and the TCRdb table lists in-frame clones only, not all of them. The sample contains more than 40,000 clones, roughly 80% of which appear only once. The sequencing used PBMCs, collected before anti-PD-1 treatment. Receptors were obtained from a human donor with basal cell carcinoma. The CDR3 runs from the conserved cysteine through the conserved F or W. The D gene is left open where the match is weak. Rows give clone size only sometimes, using once, few, many, or a class for an expanded clone.

j_call | d_call | clone_size | v_call | cdr3_nt | cdr3_aa
TRBJ1-1 | TRBD1 | . | TRBV7-2 | TGTGCCAGCAGCTACGGGACAGGGTGGGGAGCTTTCTTT | CASSYGTGWGAFF
TRBJ2-1 | . | . | TRBV18 | TGTGCCAGCTCTCCGTTGGATGGCTCCTACAATGAGCAGTTCTTC | CASSPLDGSYNEQFF
TRBJ1-1 | . | . | TRBV5-1 | TGCGCCAGCAGCTTGGGGAGAACTGAAGCTTTCTTT | CASSLGRTEAFF
TRBJ1-4 | TRBD1 | . | TRBV6-5 | TGTGCCAGCTGGCGACAGGGGGCGAACGAAAAACTGTTTTTT | CASWRQGANEKLFF
TRBJ1-3 | TRBD1 | . | TRBV4-1 | TGCGCCAGCAGCCAAGGGGCAGGGGGTTCTGGAAACACCATATATTTT | CASSQGAGGSGNTIYF
TRBJ2-5 | . | . | TRBV9 | TGTGCCAGCAGTCCCGGCCATTTCTCGGAGACCCAGTACTTC | CASSPGHFSETQYF
TRBJ2-1 | . | . | TRBV7-8 | TGTGCCAGCAGCCTGCTCGGGGATGAGCAGTTCTTC | CASSLLGDEQFF
TRBJ2-7 | . | few | TRBV21-1 | TGTGCCAGCAGCAAAGGCGGGGGCCTCTCCTACGAGCAGTACTTC | CASSKGGGLSYEQYF
TRBJ2-7 | . | . | TRBV21-1 | TGTGCCAGCAGCGGACCTAGCGGGGAAACCTACGAGCAGTACTTC | CASSGPSGETYEQYF
TRBJ1-5 | TRBD1 | . | TRBV6-6 | TGTGCCAGCAGTTACTTTTCCGGACAGGCCAATCAGCCCCAGCATTTT | CASSYFSGQANQPQHF
TRBJ2-1 | . | . | TRBV10-2 | TGCGCCAGCACCGGACGGTACTACAATGAGCAGTTCTTC | CASTGRYYNEQFF
TRBJ1-6 | . | . | TRBV19 | TGTGCCAGTAGTATAGGGGGGGCGTTGACACCCCTCCACTTT | CASSIGGALTPLHF
TRBJ2-1 | TRBD2 | . | TRBV11-3 | TGTGCCAGCAGCTTAAGGACTAGCGTATACAATGAGCAGTTCTTC | CASSLRTSVYNEQFF
TRBJ2-1 | . | . | TRBV5-1 | TGCGCCAGCAGCTCCCTGACTGATAACAATGAGCAGTTCTTC | CASSSLTDNNEQFF
TRBJ2-2 | . | . | TRBV6-4 | TGTGCCAGCAGTGACTCGAGTTCAGGGAGGCTGTTTTTT | CASSDSSSGRLFF
TRBJ2-5 | TRBD1 | . | TRBV4-1 | TGCGCCAGCAGCCTGGGGACAGGCCAAAAAGAGACCCAGTACTTC | CASSLGTGQKETQYF
TRBJ1-3 | . | . | TRBV7-2 | TGTGCCAGCAGCTTGGGACCAAGCTCTGGAAACACCATATATTTT | CASSLGPSSGNTIYF
TRBJ2-7 | . | . | TRBV7-8 | TGTGCCAGCAGCTCACGGGCCACGCCGCGGCAGTACTTC | CASSSRATPRQYF
TRBJ1-2 | . | . | TRBV28 | TGTGCCAGCAGTCTCAGGGGACTAGGAACCTTC | CASSLRGLGTF
TRBJ1-3 | TRBD1 | . | TRBV27 | TGTGCTTCCTCCGCGGGGACAGGGGGTAGAGGAAACACCATATATTTT | CASSAGTGGRGNTIYF
TRBJ2-3 | . | . | TRBV4-1 | TGCGCCAGCAGCCAAGATAGCTCTTTGGACTGGCGGCGTGGCACAGATACGCAGTATTTT | CASSQDSSLDWRRGTDTQYF
TRBJ2-1 | . | . | TRBV6-5 | TGTGCCAGCAGAGTTCCCTCCTACAATGAGCAGTTCTTC | CASRVPSYNEQFF
TRBJ1-1 | . | medium-sized | TRBV2 | TGTGCCAGCAGCCAAAGGAACACTGAAGCTTTCTTT | CASSQRNTEAFF
TRBJ2-7 | . | . | TRBV6-5 | TGTGCCAGCAGGGGGGCTGTAGCCTACGAGCAGTACTTC | CASRGAVAYEQYF
TRBJ2-1 | TRBD1 | . | TRBV6-4 | TGTGCCAGCAGTCCCGAGGGGGACAGGGATACAAAATTCTACAATGAGCAGTTCTTC | CASSPEGDRDTKFYNEQFF
TRBJ2-3 | TRBD2 | . | TRBV6-6 | TGTGCCAGCAGTTCCTCCTACAGCGGGGGCACAGATACGCAGTATTTT | CASSSSYSGGTDTQYF
TRBJ2-5 | . | once | TRBV5-1 | TGCGCCAGCAGCCTCGACCGGACAAAGCAAGAGACCCAGTACTTC | CASSLDRTKQETQYF